This record covers a single T cell receptor (beta chain). This record comes from a study of technical replicates of blood from several donors. CDR1 and CDR2 from the germline V gene are MNHEY and SMNVEV (reference sequence). V shed 4 bases, J shed 3 bases, and the junction held 7 bases outside the gene matches. CDR3 length: 16 amino acids. Measured with immunoSEQ multiplex PCR; TCRdb has only the in-frame clones, and not every one. The data show about 16,000 clones, with 80% to 90% seen just once and more than 9% held by the top ten. Sequenced material: PBMCs. The V gene is TRBV27, the J gene TRBJ1-3, with 9 bases matching TRBD1. The TCR originated in a human donor in good health. The CDR3 sequence is CASSSRDRVGGNTIYF. The CDR3 nucleotides are TGTGCCAGCAGTTCAAGGGACAGGGTCGGTGGAAACACCATATATTTT.